This T cell receptor (beta chain) originates from a study of T-cell memory formation after mild COVID-19. Study-level information: Across donors, TCR clusters were largely donor specific.

From the 5' RACE reads, TCRdb called clonotypes with MiXCR, one entry per CDR3 protein. The sample consists of roughly 250,000 distinct CDR3 sequences, about 16% of them appearing once. On this clonotype itself: Antigen specificity is unknown.

CDR1 is MDHEN, CDR2 SYDVKM, per germline. There are 12 residues in the CDR3. Trimming removed 3 bases from V and 6 bases from J, with 8 bases in between. Broader study findings: CD4+ contracting clones were found mainly in CM and EM, and CD8+ ones in EMRA.

Sequencing was performed on PBMCs or a T cell subset sorted from them (not recorded which). The sequence was obtained from a man aged 18 to 29 who had mild COVID-19 (a few samples of this study predate the infection). Cell type and time point are not known. The chain is built from TRBV28 and TRBJ1-1; no definite D call. CDR3 nucleotides: TGTGCCAGCAGTTTTTGGGCGTCTGAAGCTTTCTTT. Its protein product is CASSFWASEAFF.